This TCR beta chain is drawn from a study of cytomegalovirus exposure and HLA in healthy donors. For the study at large: Early released data had about 85 million unique TCRs, all coming from HLA-typed donors. Of roughly 360 genotyped donors, 81% grouped in the Caucasian-associated ancestry cluster. Study findings and constraints: CMV antigen specificity of a few CMV-associated chains was confirmed in vitro. The authors considered a cluster of highly shared sequence variants likely to be a sequencing artifact.

It was with 60 Vbeta and 13 Jbeta primers that the PCR ran. Clones were sequenced by immunoSEQ multiplex PCR, and TCRdb holds only the in-frame ones, with some missing. In the table there are about 95,000 clones, around 70% of which are singletons. With respect to this clone: Its antigen remains unidentified.

CDR1 and CDR2 from the germline V gene are LNHDA and SQIVND (reference sequence). Trimming cost V 3 bases and J 2 bases, with 14 bases left between them. The length of the CDR3 is 15 residues. This chain connects TRBV19 to TRBJ2-7; D is possibly TRBD1 (6 bases). The clonotype was recovered from a woman in her fifties or sixties in good health and CMV-seropositive. Specimen: PBMCs. This CDR3 is CASSISRGVTYEQYF. CDR3 sequence (DNA): TGTGCCAGTAGTATCAGCAGGGGAGTTACCTACGAGCAGTACTTC.